The 30 T cell receptor beta chains in this list originate from one sample, sequenced in a study of T cells in localized non-small cell lung cancer. Profiling relied on immunoSEQ multiplex PCR, and the TCRdb table lists in-frame clones only, not all of them. The sample shows 1,000 to 1,400 clones, around two fifths of them seen only once. The specimen was normal lung tissue next to the tumor, collected before any cancer treatment. The source is a woman aged 40-70 years with stage II squamous cell lung carcinoma.

V usage is TRBV28 and J usage is TRBJ1-3; the D is unclear. Germline CDR1 and CDR2: MDHEN and SYDVKM. The length of the CDR3 is 14 residues. With 2 bases removed from V and 5 bases from J, the gap between germline ends came to 10 bases. The CDR3 protein is CASSLRVSRNTIYF. The CDR3 bases are TGTGCCAGCAGTTTACGGGTCTCAAGAAACACCATATATTTT.

The gene calls are TRBV28 and TRBJ2-7, with 7 bases matching TRBD1. Trimming at V came to 5 bases and at J to 6 bases, leaving 10 bases not matched to a gene. The CDR3 loop spans 14 amino acids. CDR1 and CDR2 (germline): MDHEN, SYDVKM. The CDR3 coding sequence is TGTGCCAGCAGTCGACAGGGTAGGGCGAGCGAGCAGTACTTC. Protein: CASSRQGRASEQYF.

In its sample, this clone was seen a few times. The chain has TRBV6-8 and TRBJ1-1, with 7 bases identical to TRBD1. The germline gives CDR1 MNHGY, CDR2 SAAAGT. The junction had 9 bases not matched to a gene; V was cut back by 0 bases and J by 5 bases. The CDR3 is made up of 16 amino acids. CDR3 nucleotides: TGTGCCAGCAGTTACTCGGGAGGGGGCGCGGGGACTGAAGCTTTCTTT. As protein: CASSYSGGGAGTEAFF.

This clone is medium-sized by share. The gene calls are TRBV6-8 and TRBJ2-2, with 7 bases identical to TRBD1. There are 15 residues in the CDR3. After removal of 8 bases from V and 2 bases from J, the junction contained 8 bases not matched to a gene. Germline-derived CDR1 and CDR2 are MNHGY and SAAAGT. Here the CDR3 DNA reads TGTGCCAGCTCGCAGGGGGACAGAAACACCGGGGAGCTGTTTTTT. Encoded protein: CASSQGDRNTGELFF.

The chain recombines TRBV18 with TRBJ2-4; either TRBD1 or TRBD2 may fit D (5 bases each). V lost 0 bases, J lost 9 bases, and 9 bases lay in between. Germline CDR1 KGHSH, CDR2 LQKENI. The CDR3 runs 13 residues. Here the CDR3 DNA reads TGTGCCAGCTCACCACCGGGACGAGGCATTCAGTACTTC. Its protein is CASSPPGRGIQYF.

A few counts support this clone. The chain uses TRBV9 and TRBJ2-7, with no clear D. The CDR3 contains 15 residues. Germline lookup yields CDR1 SGDLS and CDR2 YYNGEE. V shed 5 bases and J shed 2 bases, with 17 bases lying between them. The CDR3 protein is CASSEGQVATYEQYF. The DNA for the CDR3 is TGTGCCAGCAGTGAAGGGCAAGTTGCTACCTACGAGCAGTACTTC. The full variable domain, its missing parts supplied by reference TRBV9 and TRBJ2-7, is DSGVTQTPKHLITATGQRVTLRCSPRSGDLSVYWYQQSLDQGLQFLIQYYNGEERAKGNILERFSAQQFPDLHSELNLSSLELGDSALYFCASSEGQVATYEQYFGPGTRLTVT.

The rearrangement links TRBV11-3 to TRBJ2-2, with 7 bases that match TRBD1. Germline CDR1 reads SGHNT; CDR2 reads YENEEA. The trim removed 5 bases at V and 0 bases at J, leaving 6 bases unmatched. The CDR3 extends over 16 amino acids. In nucleotides, the CDR3 is TGTGCCAGCAGCCCGGGGACAGCTTCGAACACCGGGGAGCTGTTTTTT. It encodes CASSPGTASNTGELFF.

The rearrangement uses TRBV6-8 and TRBJ1-2, with unresolved D. Germline CDR1 and CDR2: MNHGY and SAAAGT. V gave up 10 bases and J gave up 0 bases, with 12 bases separating them. This CDR3 has 13 residues. DNA for the CDR3: TGTGCCATCACTGGACGAGCTAACTATGGCTACACCTTC. Its translation is CAITGRANYGYTF.

V and J are TRBV4-1 and TRBJ1-3; D gene uncertain. With 4 bases removed from V and 1 base from J, the gap between germline ends came to 11 bases. Germline V gene sequence: CDR1 MGHRA, CDR2 YSYEKL. The CDR3 is 15 residues long. The CDR3 DNA is TGCGCCAGCAGCCCAGAGAGAATTTCTGGAAACACCATATATTTT. It is translated as CASSPERISGNTIYF.

This sequence joins TRBV18 and TRBJ2-1; D is unclear. This CDR3 is 14 amino acids long. V was cut by 3 bases and J by 9 bases, with 15 bases left in between. In germline, CDR1 is KGHSH, CDR2 LQKENI. The CDR3 region has the DNA TGTGCCAGCTCACCTCCATGGGTAAAAGGTGAGCAGTTCTTC. Amino acid sequence: CASSPPWVKGEQFF.

The chain joins TRBV10-3 to TRBJ2-5; D unclear. The CDR3 has 12 residues. Germline V gene data show CDR1 as ENHRY and CDR2 as SYGVKD. V lost 2 bases to trimming and J lost 5 bases, with 6 bases between them. This CDR3 is CAISETSETQYF. The CDR3 DNA sequence: TGTGCCATCAGTGAGACGAGCGAGACCCAGTACTTC.

This rearrangement joins TRBV11-3 to TRBJ2-1, with TRBD2 matching 11 bases. V lost 2 bases, J lost 3 bases, and 6 bases stayed unmatched. Germline loops: CDR1 SGHNT, CDR2 YENEEA. This CDR3 is 17 amino acids long. The CDR3 sequence is CASSLSGGLAGYNEQFF. The DNA for the CDR3 is TGTGCCAGCAGCTTATCCGGCGGACTAGCGGGCTACAATGAGCAGTTCTTC.

This clone is classed as medium-sized. The genes are TRBV6-8 and TRBJ2-7; TRBD2 agrees at 13 bases. This CDR3 is built from 15 residues. J was trimmed by 5 bases and V by 6 bases; bases with no gene match: 7. Germline V gene sequence: CDR1 MNHGY, CDR2 SAAAGT. CDR3 nucleotide sequence: TGTGCCAGCAGCCATAGGACTAGCGGGAGAAACGAGCAGTACTTC. This encodes CASSHRTSGRNEQYF.

This clone has just a few counts. This chain joins TRBV11-3 and TRBJ2-1, with 11 bases identical to TRBD1. Germline trimming cut 5 bases from V and 0 bases from J; bases unmatched to any gene: 6. The CDR3 sequence is 17 residues long. Germline values: CDR1 SGHNT, CDR2 YENEEA. The CDR3 DNA reads TGTGCCAGCAGCGCCGGACAGGGGGCAAGCTCCTACAATGAGCAGTTCTTC. Its translation is CASSAGQGASSYNEQFF.

The V gene is TRBV19, the J gene TRBJ2-1, with TRBD1 matching over 7 bases. This CDR3 contains 17 residues. Germline V gene sequence: CDR1 LNHDA, CDR2 SQIVND (reference sequence). The V gene end was trimmed by 2 bases and the J gene end by 0 bases; junction bases not matched to a gene: 7. The CDR3 protein is CASSISPGDSSYNEQFF. Here the CDR3 DNA reads TGTGCCAGTAGTATAAGCCCCGGGGACAGCTCCTACAATGAGCAGTTCTTC.

V usage is TRBV9 and J usage is TRBJ1-4; no definite D call. CDR3 length equals 13 residues. Germline V gives CDR1 SGDLS, CDR2 YYNGEE. V lost 8 bases, J lost 8 bases, and 16 bases lay in between. In nucleotides, the CDR3 is TGTGCCAGGGCGGGGAGGGAAGGAGAAAAACTGTTTTTT. As protein: CARAGREGEKLFF. The entire variable domain, with the rest obtained from reference TRBV9 and TRBJ1-4, is as follows: DSGVTQTPKHLITATGQRVTLRCSPRSGDLSVYWYQQSLDQGLQFLIQYYNGEERAKGNILERFSAQQFPDLHSELNLSSLELGDSALYFCARAGREGEKLFFGSGTQLSVL.

The rearrangement joins TRBV11-1 to TRBJ2-7; 8 bases fit TRBD2. Germline values: CDR1 SGHAT, CDR2 FQDESV (reference sequence). V was pared by 5 bases and J by 0 bases, with 9 bases of the junction left unmatched. The CDR3 loop spans 16 amino acids. The CDR3 DNA follows: TGTGCCAGCAGCCAAGAAGGCAGCGGGAGCTCCTACGAGCAGTACTTC. Amino acids: CASSQEGSGSSYEQYF.

A word on this clone: One junction end disagrees with the germline gene, perhaps due to a read error. The chain joins TRBV9 to TRBJ2-1, with TRBD2 matching over 12 bases. CDR1 is SGDLS, CDR2 YYNGEE, per germline. This CDR3 contains 16 residues. The CDR3 nucleotides read TGTGCCAGCAGCGACCGGACTAGCGGGATCGCCAATAAGCAGTTCTTC. This codes for CASSDRTSGIANKQFF.

The CDR3 spells CASSITGNVYSYGYTF. For the CDR3, the DNA is TGTGCCAGTAGTATAACAGGGAATGTTTACAGCTATGGCTACACCTTC. The chain combines TRBV19 with TRBJ1-2, with D perhaps matching TRBD1 (6 bases). Trimming pared 2 bases from V and 4 bases from J, leaving 17 bases between. The CDR3 has 16 amino acids. Germline loops: CDR1 LNHDA, CDR2 SQIVND (reference sequence).

The chain carries TRBV29-1 and TRBJ2-1; D is ambiguous. Germline CDR1 is SQVTM and CDR2 is ANQGSEA. The ends were cut back, 8 bases at V and 4 bases at J, with 15 bases in the middle. This CDR3 comprises 13 residues. In nucleotides, the CDR3 is TGCAGCTCCGGAACCGGCCTTTACAATGAGCAGTTCTTC. This sequence encodes CSSGTGLYNEQFF.

The J gene is TRBJ2-1, the V gene TRBV30; 9 nucleotides agree with TRBD2. This CDR3 spans 12 amino acids. The germline V gene has CDR1 GTSNPN and CDR2 SVGIG (reference sequence). The junction had 2 bases not matched to a gene; V was cut back by 8 bases and J by 3 bases. The CDR3 DNA sequence: TGTGCCGGGACTAGCTTCTACAATGAGCAGTTCTTC. Residues: CAGTSFYNEQFF.

The CDR3 protein is CASSPHTQGTQYF. The CDR3 bases are TGTGCCAGCTCACCACATACCCAGGGGACCCAGTACTTC. The chain links TRBV18 to TRBJ2-5, with D perhaps TRBD1 (5 bases). Trimming left V 1 base short and J 7 bases short, with 10 bases between. The CDR3 extends over 13 amino acids. Germline V lookup: CDR1 KGHSH, CDR2 LQKENI. Based on the CDR3 plus reference TRBV18 and TRBJ2-5, the full variable domain is NAGVMQNPRHLVRRRGQEARLRCSPMKGHSHVYWYRQLPEEGLKFMVYLQKENIIDESGMPKERFSAEFPKEGPSILRIQQVVRGDSAAYFCASSPHTQGTQYFGPGTRLLVL.

This clone was seen only a few times. CDR3 region: CATSPPPGTTPSTDTQYF. CDR3 coding DNA: TGTGCCACCAGCCCCCCCCCGGGGACAACTCCTAGCACAGATACGCAGTATTTT. This sequence joins TRBV15 and TRBJ2-3; perhaps TRBD1 as D (6 bases). The CDR3 has 18 residues. V lost 5 bases, J lost 0 bases, and 21 bases lay in between. Germline V gene lookup returns CDR1 LNHNV and CDR2 YYDKDF (reference sequence).

This clone was counted only a few times. V usage is TRBV28 and J usage is TRBJ1-1; possibly TRBD1 for D (6 bases). Germline CDR1 and CDR2: MDHEN and SYDVKM. With 3 bases removed from V and 4 bases from J, the gap between germline ends came to 21 bases. The CDR3 consists of 17 residues. The CDR3 nucleotides read TGTGCCAGCAGTTTTGCAGGGGCAGAAGAGATGGGCACTGAAGCTTTCTTT. Its translation: CASSFAGAEEMGTEAFF.

This clone occurred a few times. This sequence joins TRBV9 and TRBJ2-5; perhaps TRBD1 as D (6 bases). V gave up 6 bases and J gave up 7 bases, with 19 bases separating them. The CDR3 length is 14 residues. Germline CDR1 SGDLS, CDR2 YYNGEE. The chain's CDR3 is CASINWGGRGTQYF. The DNA for the CDR3 is TGTGCCAGCATCAACTGGGGTGGCAGGGGGACCCAGTACTTC.

By proportion, this clone is large. The genes are TRBV11-3 and TRBJ2-7, with a possible D match to TRBD1 (5 bases). The CDR3 extends over 14 amino acids. The V gene lost 3 bases and the J gene lost 2 bases, with 11 bases spanning the gap. CDR1 is SGHNT, CDR2 YENEEA, per germline. This CDR3 reads CASSFPRETYEQYF. The CDR3, as DNA: TGTGCCAGCAGCTTTCCCAGGGAAACCTACGAGCAGTACTTC.

The sample holds a few counts of this clone. The V and J genes are TRBV4-1 and TRBJ1-5; D gene unclear. With 4 bases removed from V and 2 bases from J, the gap between germline ends came to 18 bases. The CDR3 is 17 amino acids. Germline V gene sequence: CDR1 MGHRA, CDR2 YSYEKL. The CDR3 DNA reads as TGCGCCAGCAGCCCGACGGCCCAGTTGAGGGGCAATCAGCCCCAGCATTTT. Its translation is CASSPTAQLRGNQPQHF.

V usage is TRBV30 and J usage is TRBJ2-1, with D perhaps matching TRBD2 (5 bases). V was clipped by 3 bases and J by 1 base, with 7 bases between them. Germline V gene data show CDR1 as GTSNPN and CDR2 as SVGIG (reference sequence). The CDR3 runs 13 residues. The DNA of the CDR3 is TGTGCCTGGAGGAGAGGGTCCTACAATGAGCAGTTCTTC. It translates to CAWRRGSYNEQFF.

The V call is TRBV28, the J call TRBJ1-1; 10 bases align to TRBD1. Germline values: CDR1 MDHEN, CDR2 SYDVKM. The CDR3 sequence is 17 residues long. V shed 3 bases, J shed 3 bases, and the junction held 10 bases outside the gene matches. CDR3 sequence reads: CASSFLIGQGEDTEAFF. CDR3 nucleotide sequence: TGTGCCAGCAGTTTCCTCATCGGACAGGGGGAGGACACTGAAGCTTTCTTT.

The rearrangement uses TRBV11-3 and TRBJ1-1; D remains ambiguous. The CDR3 loop spans 14 amino acids. CDR1 SGHNT and CDR2 YENEEA come from the germline V gene. Trimming cost V 3 bases and J 5 bases, with 13 bases left between them. The CDR3 nucleotides are TGTGCCAGCAGCTTTAAGAGTCCGAGGACTGAAGCTTTCTTT. Translating it yields CASSFKSPRTEAFF. Using reference TRBV11-3 and TRBJ1-1 for the parts outside the CDR3, the full variable domain is EAGVVQSPRYKIIEKKQPVAFWCNPISGHNTLYWYLQNLGQGPELLIRYENEEAVDDSQLPKDRFSAERLKGVDSTLKIQPAELGDSAVYLCASSFKSPRTEAFFGQGTRLTVV.